This paragraph covers one T cell receptor beta chain sequence. Its target is unknown. These data are taken from a study of cytomegalovirus exposure and HLA in healthy donors. Study-level findings and limits: That first-cohort TCR clusters tended to co-occur in the 100 to 150 validation repertoires was found in a later analysis. The authors confirmed in vitro that a few CMV-associated chains were specific for CMV antigens.

While the first cohort had 600 to 750 subjects, the donors belonged to the separate validation cohort of over a hundred subjects. Here immunoSEQ multiplex PCR was the method, and the copy in TCRdb shows in-frame clones only, minus some. Seen here are approximately 98,000 clones, 95% observed once, and the top ten hold 0.67%. The germline V gene has CDR1 SGHTA and CDR2 FQGNSA. The V end lost 2 bases, the J end lost 1 base, and 20 bases lay between the germline ends. The CDR3 runs 19 residues. The receptor's source is a woman aged 18-29 years in good health and CMV-seronegative. This sequence joins TRBV7-2 and TRBJ1-4; the D gene is possibly TRBD1 (6 bases). Sequenced: PBMCs. The CDR3 spells CASSLSHLGRGGTNEKLFF. In nucleotides, the CDR3 is TGTGCCAGCAGCTTAAGCCACTTGGGCAGAGGGGGAACTAATGAAAAACTGTTTTTT.